These 20 T cell receptor beta chains originate from one sample sequenced in a study of glioma-infiltrating T cells (TCRdb year 2016). Sequencing took place on an Illumina MiSeq. The iRepertoire nested amplicon-rescue multiplex PCR (arm-PCR) platform was used to amplify TCR alpha and beta CDR3 regions from RNA. The public reads were reanalyzed by TCRdb: fastp trimming at Q25, MiXCR alignment, in-frame beta chains only. Every distinct CDR3 protein forms one entry, paired with its most common genes and DNA. This sample holds about 400,000 distinct CDR3 sequences; 41% were observed only once. Clones ranked in the top ten supply approximately 12% of the sample. Sequenced material: glioma tissue, nonneoplastic brain tissue, or PBMCs (not recorded which). Receptors were obtained from a human donor with low-grade glioma or glioblastoma, undergoing nonglioma brain surgery, or in good health (not recorded which).

This clonotype has more than one count but fewer than ten. J is TRBJ2-7 and V is TRBV27; 7 positions match TRBD2. The germline gives CDR1 MNHEY, CDR2 SMNVEV (reference sequence). This CDR3 comprises 17 residues. With 6 bases clipped from V and 4 bases from J, the junction kept 18 bases outside the gene matches. CDR3 sequence (DNA): TGTGCCAGCAGCCGCTTCGACCGGGGGGAGGGACGGTACGAGCAGTACTTC. Translation: CASSRFDRGEGRYEQYF.

The chain uses TRBV19 and TRBJ2-5; D is tentatively TRBD1 or TRBD2 (5 bases each). Germline CDR1 reads LNHDA; CDR2 reads SQIVND (reference sequence). This CDR3 contains 15 residues. The ends were cut back, 5 bases at V and 0 bases at J, with 13 bases in the middle. The CDR3, as DNA: TGTGCCAGTAGTTTAACTGGGACGGACCAAGAGACCCAGTACTTC. Translation gives CASSLTGTDQETQYF.

To note about this clonotype: The conserved closing phenylalanine or tryptophan is absent in this CDR3, likely reflecting a read error. The rearrangement uses TRBV20-1 and TRBJ2-1; D is uncertain. V lost 5 bases, J lost 1 base, and 18 bases lay in between. CDR1 and CDR2 (germline): DFQATT, SNEGSKA (reference sequence). CDR3 size: 16 residues. CDR3 amino acids: CSAPNPFTLSYNEQFV. CDR3 coding DNA: TGCAGTGCTCCGAACCCTTTTACCTTATCCTACAATGAGCAGTTCGTC.

The gene calls are TRBV4-2 and TRBJ2-1; 8 nucleotides line up with TRBD2. CDR1 and CDR2 (germline): LGHNA, YNFKEQ. V was pared by 0 bases and J by 8 bases, with 9 bases of the junction left unmatched. The CDR3 spans 16 residues. The CDR3 loop reads CASSQDVGLGRDEQFF. CDR3 bases: TGTGCCAGCAGCCAAGACGTGGGACTAGGACGGGATGAGCAGTTCTTC.

The V gene is TRBV2, the J gene TRBJ2-3, with TRBD2 matching 11 bases. This CDR3 comprises 17 residues. In germline, CDR1 is SNHLY, CDR2 FYNNEI. V shed 6 bases and J 0 bases; nucleotides not matched to a gene: 8. The CDR3 DNA follows: TGTGCCAGCAGACCCGGGACTAGCGGAGCTAGCACAGATACGCAGTATTTT. Translated, it gives CASRPGTSGASTDTQYF.

This clonotype was observed a few times. The CDR3 coding sequence is TGTGCCAGCAGTTTATCGGGGACGGCCTATGGCTACACCTTC. It is translated as CASSLSGTAYGYTF. The chain links TRBV28 to TRBJ1-2; perhaps TRBD1 as D (5 bases). The CDR3 is 14 amino acids. Trimming took 1 base from V and 4 from J, leaving 10 bases between them. Germline CDR1 and CDR2: MDHEN and SYDVKM.

The rearrangement joins TRBV6-5 to TRBJ2-7; D remains ambiguous. The CDR3 loop spans 14 amino acids. From germline, CDR1 is MNHEY and CDR2 SVGAGI. V lost 2 bases and J 6 bases, leaving 14 bases between the germline ends. The CDR3: CASSYRNIRTEQYF. In DNA, the CDR3 is TGTGCCAGCAGTTACCGGAATATAAGGACCGAGCAGTACTTC.

The gene calls are TRBV20-1 and TRBJ2-2, with D possibly matching TRBD2 (5 bases). The CDR3 extends over 13 amino acids. V dropped 7 bases and J dropped 4 bases, with 13 bases sitting between them. Looked up from germline, CDR1 is DFQATT and CDR2 is SNEGSKA (reference sequence). CDR3 nucleotides: TGCAGTGGACTAAGTTTATTCACCGGGGAGCTGTTTTTT. It codes for CSGLSLFTGELFF.

This clonotype has a count of ten or more. The chain is built from TRBV6-1 and TRBJ2-7; TRBD1 aligns across 8 bases. The CDR3 consists of 15 residues. CDR1 is MNHNS, CDR2 SASEGT, per germline. V shed 5 bases, J shed 3 bases, and the junction held 9 bases outside the gene matches. The CDR3 DNA follows: TGTGCCAGCAGTTTACTAGCCGGACAGGGCTACGAGCAGTACTTC. Amino acid sequence: CASSLLAGQGYEQYF.

This clonotype was seen more than once but under ten times. The chain uses TRBV28 and TRBJ2-6, with D tentatively TRBD1 (6 bases). V was shortened by 6 bases and J by 2 bases, with 20 bases between the two germline ends. This CDR3 spans 18 amino acids. Germline V gives CDR1 MDHEN, CDR2 SYDVKM. CDR3 in amino acids: CASRGDTPPFAGANVLTF. In DNA form, the CDR3 reads TGTGCCAGCAGAGGGGACACTCCCCCTTTTGCTGGGGCCAACGTCCTGACTTTC.

J is TRBJ1-1 and V is TRBV28; 8 nucleotides agree with TRBD1. With 6 bases clipped from V and 4 bases from J, the junction kept 13 bases outside the gene matches. The CDR3 spans 16 residues. From germline, CDR1 is MDHEN and CDR2 SYDVKM. The chain's CDR3 is CASSPGRTGKSTEAFF. DNA of the CDR3: TGTGCCAGCAGCCCGGGAAGGACAGGGAAGAGCACTGAAGCTTTCTTT.

As for this clonotype: The junction departs from germline at one end; a sequencing error may be responsible. The chain employs TRBV28 and TRBJ2-7; 10 bases are a match to TRBD2. This CDR3 spans 13 amino acids. Germline-derived CDR1 and CDR2 are MDHEN and SYDVKM. The CDR3 loop reads CASSPSGSGREVF. The CDR3 bases are TGTGCCAGCAGCCCCTCTGGAAGCGGGAGGGAGGTATTC.

Worth noting for this clonotype: The junction departs from the called germline gene at one end, perhaps through a read error. This chain joins TRBV20-1 and TRBJ2-5; 9 positions agree with TRBD1. Germline assignment: CDR1 DFQATT and CDR2 SNEGSKA (reference sequence). The CDR3 runs to 15 residues. Here the CDR3 reads CSAGDPGTGKETQYF. In DNA, the CDR3 is TGCAGTGCTGGAGATCCCGGGACAGGGAAAGAGACCCAGTACTTC.

This clonotype has at least ten counts. The chain uses TRBV6-2 or TRBV6-3 and TRBJ2-1; the match to TRBD2 covers 11 bases. Trimming removed 2 bases from V and 12 bases from J; junction bases left unmatched: 12. Germline V lookup: CDR1 MNHEY, CDR2 SVGEGT. The CDR3 runs 16 residues. CDR3 sequence: CASSYPTSGILRLQFF. The CDR3 DNA is TGTGCCAGCAGTTACCCGACTAGCGGGATCTTGCGTTTGCAGTTCTTC.

The chain combines TRBV28 with TRBJ2-5; 7 bases align to TRBD1. Germline V CDR1 and CDR2: MDHEN, SYDVKM. This CDR3 comprises 13 residues. After removal of 5 bases from V and 5 bases from J, the junction contained 5 bases not matched to a gene. The CDR3 reads CASSPGGRETQYF. Here the CDR3 DNA reads TGTGCCAGCAGTCCAGGGGGACGGGAGACCCAGTACTTC.

This sequence joins TRBV7-2 and TRBJ1-1, with D perhaps matching TRBD1 (6 bases). V gave up 6 bases and J gave up 1 base, with 15 bases separating them. CDR1 is SGHTA, CDR2 FQGNSA, per germline. The length of the CDR3 is 15 residues. The CDR3 protein is CASSSGARGNTEAFF. CDR3 DNA: TGTGCCAGCAGTTCCGGCGCCAGGGGGAACACTGAAGCTTTCTTT.

Many counts were recorded for this clonotype. This chain joins TRBV15 and TRBJ2-3; 10 bases fit TRBD2. Germline CDR1 reads LNHNV; CDR2 reads YYDKDF (reference sequence). CDR3 size: 17 residues. The V and J ends lost 2 bases and 2 bases, in that order; junction bases with no gene match: 7. As DNA, the CDR3 is TGTGCCACCAGCAGAACGTGGACTAGCGGACACACAGATACGCAGTATTTT. It codes for CATSRTWTSGHTDTQYF.

This clonotype was seen just once. V gene TRBV28 combines with J gene TRBJ1-1; D uncertain. Per the germline V gene, CDR1 is MDHEN and CDR2 is SYDVKM. There are 13 residues in the CDR3. Trimming left V 5 bases short and J 4 bases short, with 11 bases between. The CDR3 sequence: CASSDSRSTEAFF. The CDR3 nucleotides read TGTGCCAGCAGTGATAGCCGGAGCACTGAAGCTTTCTTT.

This clonotype was seen a few times. The chain links TRBV7-2 to TRBJ2-3; D may be TRBD2 (6 bases). V was shortened by 7 bases and J by 2 bases, with 19 bases between the two germline ends. CDR3 size: 16 residues. Germline lookup yields CDR1 SGHTA and CDR2 FQGNSA. The DNA of the CDR3 is TGTGCCAGCACCCAAACGTTCCGGGGGTCCACAGATACGCAGTATTTT. Protein sequence: CASTQTFRGSTDTQYF.

This clonotype was recorded a few times. A read error may produce the germline difference seen at one junction end. This chain joins TRBV6-2 or TRBV6-3 and TRBJ2-7, with 13 bases matching TRBD2. Germline V gene lookup returns CDR1 MNHEY and CDR2 SVGEGT. The length of the CDR3 is 16 residues. CDR3 coding DNA: TGTGCCAGCAGATGGACTAGCGGGAGCACCCCCTACGAGCAGTATTTC. It specifies CASRWTSGSTPYEQYF.